The 11 T cell receptor beta chains below were found in one sample sequenced in a study of CD8+ T cells in alopecia areata. Reverse transcribed after extraction, RNA yielded cDNA as the sequencing template. Assay: immunoSEQ multiplex PCR; the TCRdb copy retains only in-frame clones and omits some. The data hold about 69,000 clones, with 55% to 75% observed a single time. The sequencing here drew on CD8+ T cells sorted from blood, taken at week 0. Receptor source: a human donor with alopecia areata.

This chain joins TRBV4-1 and TRBJ1-2; unclear D gene. This CDR3 comprises 15 residues. The V gene lost 1 base and the J gene lost 5 bases, with 14 bases spanning the gap. CDR1 and CDR2 (germline): MGHRA, YSYEKL. CDR3 coding DNA: TGCGCCAGCAGCCAAGTGCCCAGCGGAGATTATGGCTACACCTTC. As protein: CASSQVPSGDYGYTF.

The rearrangement uses TRBV5-6 and TRBJ2-3; D is ambiguous. Germline CDR1 reads SGHDT; CDR2 reads YYEEEE. The CDR3 is 13 amino acids. Trimming took 4 bases from V and 3 from J, leaving 9 bases between them. CDR3 in DNA: TGTGCCAGCAGCCCAGGACGAACAGATACGCAGTATTTT. Translated: CASSPGRTDTQYF. The full variable domain, completed using reference TRBV5-6 and TRBJ2-3, is DAGVTQSPTHLIKTRGQQVTLRCSPKSGHDTVSWYQQALGQGPQFIFQYYEEEERQRGNFPDRFSGHQFPNYSSELNVNALLLGDSALYLCASSPGRTDTQYFGPGTRLTVL.

The gene calls are TRBV27 and TRBJ1-2; D uncertain. The ends were cut back, 5 bases at V and 0 bases at J, with 13 bases in the middle. The germline V gene has CDR1 MNHEY and CDR2 SMNVEV (reference sequence). The CDR3 runs 15 residues. CDR3 nucleotides: TGTGCCAGCAGTCCAAATGACGGAGCTAACTATGGCTACACCTTC. It translates to CASSPNDGANYGYTF.

The V and J genes are TRBV29-1 and TRBJ1-2; 7 bases align to TRBD1. CDR3 length: 13 amino acids. The V gene's germline CDR1 is SQVTM and CDR2 ANQGSEA. V shed 0 bases and J 4 bases; nucleotides not matched to a gene: 2. DNA of the CDR3: TGCAGCGTTGAAGAGACAGGGACCTATGGCTACACCTTC. Protein product: CSVEETGTYGYTF.

The chain couples TRBV13 to TRBJ2-7; the D gene is possibly TRBD2 (6 bases). Trimming shortened V by 2 bases and J by 3 bases, and 14 bases separated the two germline ends. The CDR3 extends over 15 amino acids. Germline CDR1 and CDR2: PRHDT and FYEKMQ (reference sequence). The CDR3 reads CASSLSRAGRYEQYF. The DNA for the CDR3 is TGTGCCAGCAGCTTATCCAGGGCGGGGCGCTACGAGCAGTACTTC.

This chain connects TRBV5-4 to TRBJ1-2; no clear D gene. Germline-derived CDR1 and CDR2 are SGHNT and YYREEE (reference sequence). The CDR3 has 15 amino acids. V lost 6 bases to trimming and J lost 3 bases, with 18 bases between them. The CDR3 is CASTSSGIGDYGYTF. The CDR3 nucleotides read TGTGCCAGCACCTCGTCGGGGATTGGAGACTATGGCTACACCTTC.

This clone was recorded many times. V usage is TRBV9 and J usage is TRBJ2-7; D is unclear. Trimming took 5 bases from V and 6 from J, leaving 12 bases between them. In germline, CDR1 is SGDLS, CDR2 YYNGEE. This CDR3 region has 12 residues. The CDR3 sequence: CASSDVTGEQYF. The CDR3 bases are TGTGCCAGCAGTGACGTTACTGGCGAGCAGTACTTC.

The chain links TRBV7-9 to TRBJ2-4; 9 positions agree with TRBD1. The germline gives CDR1 SEHNR, CDR2 FQNEAQ (reference sequence). Trimming at V came to 4 bases and at J to 8 bases, leaving 12 bases not matched to a gene. The CDR3 consists of 16 residues. Written as DNA, the CDR3 is TGTGCCAGCAGCTCGGCGCTGGGACAGGGAGGTGACATTCAGTACTTC. As protein: CASSSALGQGGDIQYF.

Many counts were recorded for this clone. The genes are TRBV19 and TRBJ2-1; no definite D call. CDR1 is LNHDA and CDR2 is SQIVND in the germline V gene (reference sequence). Trimming left V 5 bases short and J 7 bases short, with 9 bases between. The CDR3 is 12 residues long. For the CDR3, the DNA is TGTGCCAGTAGTTTACCCGGGAATGAGCAGTTCTTC. Translation gives CASSLPGNEQFF.

This clone was seen only a few times. The chain uses TRBV19 and TRBJ2-3; D is possibly TRBD2 (5 bases). The V gene's germline CDR1 is LNHDA and CDR2 SQIVND (reference sequence). The CDR3 has 15 amino acids. Deletions cut 4 bases from V and 5 bases from J, with 16 bases between. DNA for the CDR3: TGTGCCAGTAGTAAAGCTGTTAGCGTGGGAGATACGCAGTATTTT. Translation: CASSKAVSVGDTQYF.

The chain combines TRBV14 with TRBJ2-5; 11 bases line up with TRBD2. V was pared by 0 bases and J by 7 bases, with 16 bases of the junction left unmatched. Germline assignment: CDR1 SGHDN and CDR2 FVKESK. CDR3 length: 19 amino acids. CDR3 sequence: CASSQDPPWTSGWGGTQYF. In DNA form, the CDR3 reads TGTGCCAGCAGCCAAGACCCGCCCTGGACTAGCGGGTGGGGCGGGACCCAGTACTTC.